The T cell receptor beta chain under discussion was sequenced for a study of CD8+ T cells in alopecia areata. The CDR3 is made up of 16 amino acids. V was pared by 6 bases and J by 0 bases, with 7 bases of the junction left unmatched. Germline CDR1 is MGHRA and CDR2 is YSYEKL. Sequencing relied on a cDNA template that was reverse transcribed from extracted RNA. TCRdb's table, derived via immunoSEQ multiplex PCR, lists solely in-frame clones and lacks some. The sample has fewer than 200,000 clones, about 60% seen once; the top ten hold about 15%. This clonotype was obtained from a human donor with alopecia areata. This rearrangement joins TRBV4-1 to TRBJ2-2, with 7 bases matching TRBD1. Specimen: CD4+ T cells sorted from blood, collected at week 0. The CDR3 DNA follows: TGCGCCAGCAGGCAGGGACAGCTCGCGAACACCGGGGAGCTGTTTTTT. This gives the protein CASRQGQLANTGELFF.